This T cell receptor (beta chain) derives from a study of blood T cell repertoires in COVID-19. Looking at the study overall: Collection of acute and convalescent COVID-19 samples took place in the United States, Italy and Spain.

Original processing methods: Estimates of nucleated cell counts were drawn from the amplification of reference gene primers. Some clones are missing from TCRdb's copy, which holds only in-frame ones; the method was immunoSEQ multiplex PCR. The V and J calls and the clone size are those of that table, but D and trimming were determined from the DNA. There are 100,000 to 150,000 clones in the sample; around 63% occur only once, and around 2% lies in the top ten. In its sample, this clone was seen once. Germline trimming cut 1 base from V and 4 bases from J; bases unmatched to any gene: 8. CDR3 length equals 16 residues. Germline V lookup: CDR1 SGHDN, CDR2 FVKESK.

Sequenced: peripheral blood. V usage is TRBV14 and J usage is TRBJ2-5, with 8 bases aligning to TRBD2. This receptor was obtained from a woman between 65 and 79 years old with acute or convalescent COVID-19. The CDR3 region is CASSQAGRGAAETQYF. In nucleotides, the CDR3 is TGTGCCAGCAGCCAAGCTGGGCGGGGGGCCGCAGAGACCCAGTACTTC.